The entry below describes one T cell receptor (beta chain). These data come from a study of blood T cell repertoires in COVID-19. The table came from immunoSEQ multiplex PCR; TCRdb's copy has only in-frame clones and leaves some out. The sample carries more than 300,000 clones, around nine tenths recorded once. Sequencing input: peripheral blood. This receptor was taken from a young woman who had recovered from COVID-19.

CDR3 in amino acids: CASRKRREGASNQPQHF. CDR3 in DNA: TGTGCCAGCAGGAAACGAAGAGAGGGGGCTAGCAATCAGCCCCAGCATTTT. This rearrangement joins TRBV28 to TRBJ1-5, with 7 bases matching TRBD1. This CDR3 contains 17 residues. CDR1 MDHEN and CDR2 SYDVKM come from the germline V gene. J was trimmed by 0 bases and V by 6 bases; bases with no gene match: 11.